These 13 T cell receptor beta chains were sequenced from one sample in a study of T cell clones after liver transplantation. Measured with immunoSEQ multiplex PCR; TCRdb has only the in-frame clones, and not every one. The table records tens of thousands of clones, over 60% of them present only once. Material: CD4+ T cells from blood, obtained at the 22-month timepoint. All receptors derive from a human patient who received a liver transplant. Some T cells may have come from the graft donor.

The J gene is TRBJ1-1, the V gene TRBV27; the D is unclear. This CDR3 comprises 14 residues. Germline V gene data show CDR1 as MNHEY and CDR2 as SMNVEV (reference sequence). V dropped 2 bases and J dropped 7 bases, with 14 bases sitting between them. The CDR3 reads CASSLSSLPLEAFF. For the CDR3, the DNA is TGTGCCAGCAGTTTAAGCTCTTTACCTCTTGAAGCTTTCTTT.

This clone has just a few counts. V is TRBV6-5 and J is TRBJ2-2; D call uncertain. This CDR3 is 16 amino acids long. CDR1 is MNHEY, CDR2 SVGAGI, per germline. Trimming removed 0 bases from V and 2 bases from J, with 10 bases in between. The CDR3 DNA follows: TGTGCCAGCAGTTACTCCCCGGGTTCAAACACCGGGGAGCTGTTTTTT. Amino acids: CASSYSPGSNTGELFF.

The rearrangement uses TRBV7-3 and TRBJ2-2, with a weak D call TRBD1 (6 bases). CDR3 length equals 13 residues. The germline V gene has CDR1 SGHTA and CDR2 FQGTGA. Trimming took off 6 bases at V and 6 bases at J, with 11 bases between the two ends. The DNA for the CDR3 is TGTGCCAGCAGGCCCGACAGGCCCGGGGAGCTGTTTTTT. The encoded protein is CASRPDRPGELFF.

V and J are TRBV2 and TRBJ2-3, with a possible D match to TRBD1 (6 bases). V was clipped by 7 bases and J by 2 bases, with 16 bases between them. The CDR3 covers 15 residues. Looked up from germline, CDR1 is SNHLY and CDR2 is FYNNEI. Here the CDR3 DNA reads TGTGCCAGCATAAAAAGGACAGAGCCCACAGATACGCAGTATTTT. This codes for CASIKRTEPTDTQYF.

The chain recombines TRBV7-9 with TRBJ1-3, with D maybe TRBD1 (6 bases). V was cut by 7 bases and J by 0 bases, with 16 bases left in between. The CDR3 is 16 amino acids. Looked up from germline, CDR1 is SEHNR and CDR2 is FQNEAQ (reference sequence). In DNA form, the CDR3 reads TGTGCCAGCATCACATCTGAGGGGGGCTCTGGAAACACCATATATTTT. Protein product: CASITSEGGSGNTIYF.

The chain employs TRBV19 and TRBJ2-1; D is unresolved. Germline V gene lookup returns CDR1 LNHDA and CDR2 SQIVND (reference sequence). V was trimmed by 5 bases and J by 7 bases, leaving 9 bases between them. The CDR3 runs to 12 residues. The DNA for the CDR3 is TGTGCCAGTAGTTCCAGGTGGAATGAGCAGTTCTTC. Encoded protein: CASSSRWNEQFF.

This clone was seen only a few times. The chain joins TRBV7-9 to TRBJ2-7; no clear D gene. Looked up from germline, CDR1 is SEHNR and CDR2 is FQNEAQ (reference sequence). The CDR3 sequence is 14 residues long. V lost 6 bases, J lost 7 bases, and 19 bases lay in between. The CDR3 is CASRQAGPKGEQYF. Written as DNA, the CDR3 is TGTGCCAGCAGGCAAGCCGGGCCTAAAGGGGAGCAGTACTTC.

Written as DNA, the CDR3 is TGTGCCAGCAGCACGCTACAGGGCACAGATACGCAGTATTTT. Its protein is CASSTLQGTDTQYF. The V gene is TRBV7-6, the J gene TRBJ2-3, with D maybe TRBD1 (5 bases). Germline values: CDR1 SGHVS, CDR2 FNYEAQ. This CDR3 comprises 14 residues. V lost 5 bases to trimming and J lost 1 base, with 10 bases between them.

This clone was counted only a few times. The rearrangement links TRBV10-3 to TRBJ1-2; D call uncertain. This CDR3 region has 14 residues. Germline V CDR1 and CDR2: ENHRY, SYGVKD. V shed 0 bases and J shed 7 bases, with 12 bases lying between them. The CDR3 DNA reads TGTGCCATCAGTGAGTCGAACTCCCGAAGTGGCTACACCTTC. The encoded protein is CAISESNSRSGYTF.

This clone was found many times. J is TRBJ1-2 and V is TRBV19, with 7 bases lining up with TRBD1. Germline CDR1 and CDR2: LNHDA and SQIVND (reference sequence). V lost 6 bases and J lost 2; bases outside the gene matches: 15. CDR3 length equals 17 residues. CDR3 DNA sequence: TGTGCCAGTAGATTCACGCCCGGGACAGCTAGCAACTATGGCTACACCTTC. This encodes CASRFTPGTASNYGYTF. The full variable domain, rest sourced from reference TRBV19 and TRBJ1-2, is DGGITQSPKYLFRKEGQNVTLSCEQNLNHDAMYWYRQDPGQGLRLIYYSQIVNDFQKGDIAEGYSVSREKKESFPLTVTSAQKNPTAFYLCASRFTPGTASNYGYTFGSGTRLTVV.

The rearrangement joins TRBV2 to TRBJ1-1; no reliable D call. Looked up from germline, CDR1 is SNHLY and CDR2 is FYNNEI. V shed 6 bases and J shed 0 bases, with 14 bases lying between them. This CDR3 comprises 15 residues. The CDR3 DNA sequence: TGTGCCAGCAGCCTCCAAGGACGGATGAACACTGAAGCTTTCTTT. It specifies CASSLQGRMNTEAFF.

The table lists this clone with a count of one. The J gene is TRBJ2-7, the V gene TRBV2, with 9 positions matching TRBD1. CDR1 and CDR2 (germline): SNHLY, FYNNEI. This CDR3 spans 14 amino acids. The ends lost 2 bases at V and 4 bases at J; junction bases unmatched: 3. In DNA form, the CDR3 reads TGTGCCAGCAGTGAACTGGGACAGGGTTACGAGCAGTACTTC. As protein: CASSELGQGYEQYF.

The chain joins TRBV18 to TRBJ1-6; 7 bases align to TRBD1. The CDR3 sequence is 13 residues long. V was pared by 4 bases and J by 9 bases, with 3 bases of the junction left unmatched. Looked up from germline, CDR1 is KGHSH and CDR2 is LQKENI. CDR3 sequence: CASSRQGGSPLHF. CDR3 sequence (DNA): TGTGCCAGCTCACGGCAGGGGGGTTCACCCCTCCACTTT.